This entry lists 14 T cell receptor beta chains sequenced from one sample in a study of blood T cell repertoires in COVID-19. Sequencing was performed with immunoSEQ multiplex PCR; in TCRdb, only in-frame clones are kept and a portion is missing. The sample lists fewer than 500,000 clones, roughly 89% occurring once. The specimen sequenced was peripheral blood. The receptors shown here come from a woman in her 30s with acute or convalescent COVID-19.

This CDR3 reads CASSVGQGVHEQYF. The DNA of the CDR3 is TGCGCCAGCAGTGTGGGACAGGGCGTCCACGAGCAGTACTTC. V and J are TRBV10-2 and TRBJ2-7; 9 positions match TRBD1. This CDR3 contains 14 residues. V lost 4 bases and J lost 5; bases outside the gene matches: 6. From germline, CDR1 is WSHSY and CDR2 SAAADI.

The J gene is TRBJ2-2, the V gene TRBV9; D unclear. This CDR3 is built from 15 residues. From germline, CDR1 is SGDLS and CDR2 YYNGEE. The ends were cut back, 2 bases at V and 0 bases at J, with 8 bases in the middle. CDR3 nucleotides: TGTGCCAGCAGCGTTACAGCTTCGAACACCGGGGAGCTGTTTTTT. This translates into CASSVTASNTGELFF.

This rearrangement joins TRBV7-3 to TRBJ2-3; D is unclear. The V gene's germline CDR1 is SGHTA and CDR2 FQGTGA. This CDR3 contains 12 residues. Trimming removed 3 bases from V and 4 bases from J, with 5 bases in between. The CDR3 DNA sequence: TGTGCCAGCAGCTTGACTCCAGATACGCAGTATTTT. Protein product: CASSLTPDTQYF.

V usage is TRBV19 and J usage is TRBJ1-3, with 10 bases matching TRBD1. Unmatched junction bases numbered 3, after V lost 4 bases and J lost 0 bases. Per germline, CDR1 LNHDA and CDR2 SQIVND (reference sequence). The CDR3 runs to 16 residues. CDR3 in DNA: TGTGCCAGTAGTACCCGGGACAGGGGCTCTGGAAACACCATATATTTT. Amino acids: CASSTRDRGSGNTIYF.

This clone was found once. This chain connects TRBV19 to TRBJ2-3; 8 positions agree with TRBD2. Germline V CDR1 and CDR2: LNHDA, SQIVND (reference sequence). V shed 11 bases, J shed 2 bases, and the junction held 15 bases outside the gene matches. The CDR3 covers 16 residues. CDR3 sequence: CASSPRAGGDTDTQYF. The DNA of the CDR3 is TGTGCCTCATCGCCACGGGCGGGGGGAGACACAGATACGCAGTATTTT.

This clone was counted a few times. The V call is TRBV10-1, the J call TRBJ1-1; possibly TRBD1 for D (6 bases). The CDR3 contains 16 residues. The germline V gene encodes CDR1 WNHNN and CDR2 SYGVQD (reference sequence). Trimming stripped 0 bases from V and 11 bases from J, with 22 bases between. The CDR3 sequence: CASSESSHPGARGAFF. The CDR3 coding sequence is TGCGCCAGCAGTGAGTCGTCCCACCCCGGAGCCAGGGGCGCTTTCTTT.

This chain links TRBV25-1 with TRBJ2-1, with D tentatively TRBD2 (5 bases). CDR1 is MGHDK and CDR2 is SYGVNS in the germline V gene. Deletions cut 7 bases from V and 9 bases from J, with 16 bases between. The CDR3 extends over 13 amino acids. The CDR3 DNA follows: TGTGCCAGCACAGCCGACCCTCGGGGTGAGCAGTTCTTC. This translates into CASTADPRGEQFF.

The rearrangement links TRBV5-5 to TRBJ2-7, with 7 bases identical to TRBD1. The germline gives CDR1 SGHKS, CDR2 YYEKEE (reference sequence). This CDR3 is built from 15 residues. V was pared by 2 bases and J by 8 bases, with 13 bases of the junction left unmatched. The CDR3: CASSFDRASRGQQYF. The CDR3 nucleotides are TGTGCCAGCAGCTTCGACAGGGCTTCGAGGGGGCAGCAGTACTTC.

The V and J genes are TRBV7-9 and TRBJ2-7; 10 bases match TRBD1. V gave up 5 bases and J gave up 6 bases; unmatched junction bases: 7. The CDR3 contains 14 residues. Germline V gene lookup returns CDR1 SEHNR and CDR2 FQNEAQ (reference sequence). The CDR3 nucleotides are TGTGCCAGCAGCCGGGACAGGGGACCCCTCGAGCAGTACTTC. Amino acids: CASSRDRGPLEQYF.

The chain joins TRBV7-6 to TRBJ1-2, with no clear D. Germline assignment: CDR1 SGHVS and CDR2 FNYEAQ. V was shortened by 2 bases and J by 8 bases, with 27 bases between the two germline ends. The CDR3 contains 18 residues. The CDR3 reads CASSLYPAGRDSSMGYTF. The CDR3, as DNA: TGTGCCAGCAGCTTATACCCAGCCGGACGGGATTCATCTATGGGCTACACCTTC. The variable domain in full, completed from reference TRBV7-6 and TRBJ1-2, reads GAGVSQSPRYKVTKRGQDVALRCDPISGHVSLYWYRQALGQGPEFLTYFNYEAQQDKSGLPNDRFSAERPEGSISTLTIQRTEQRDSAMYRCASSLYPAGRDSSMGYTFGSGTRLTVV.

The CDR3 bases are TGTGCCAGCAGCCCCCCGGGGTATCACGAGCAGTACTTC. Its protein product is CASSPPGYHEQYF. The gene calls are TRBV7-9 and TRBJ2-7, with D possibly being TRBD2 (5 bases). In germline, CDR1 is SEHNR, CDR2 FQNEAQ (reference sequence). The V end was cut by 5 bases, the J end by 5 bases, with 13 bases between. This CDR3 has 13 residues.

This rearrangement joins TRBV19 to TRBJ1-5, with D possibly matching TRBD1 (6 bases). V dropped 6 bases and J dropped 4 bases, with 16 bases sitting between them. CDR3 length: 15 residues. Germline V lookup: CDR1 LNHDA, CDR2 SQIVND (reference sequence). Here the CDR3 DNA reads TGTGCCAGTAGGAGACTTGCAGGGGATAATCAGCCCCAGCATTTT. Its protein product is CASRRLAGDNQPQHF. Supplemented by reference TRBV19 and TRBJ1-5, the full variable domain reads DGGITQSPKYLFRKEGQNVTLSCEQNLNHDAMYWYRQDPGQGLRLIYYSQIVNDFQKGDIAEGYSVSREKKESFPLTVTSAQKNPTAFYLCASRRLAGDNQPQHFGDGTRLSIL.

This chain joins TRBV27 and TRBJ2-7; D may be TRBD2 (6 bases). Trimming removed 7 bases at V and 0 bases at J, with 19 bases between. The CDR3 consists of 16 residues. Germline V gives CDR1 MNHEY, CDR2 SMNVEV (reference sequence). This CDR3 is CASTHWRLGPSYEQYF. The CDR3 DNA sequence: TGTGCCAGCACTCATTGGCGACTAGGACCCTCCTACGAGCAGTACTTC.

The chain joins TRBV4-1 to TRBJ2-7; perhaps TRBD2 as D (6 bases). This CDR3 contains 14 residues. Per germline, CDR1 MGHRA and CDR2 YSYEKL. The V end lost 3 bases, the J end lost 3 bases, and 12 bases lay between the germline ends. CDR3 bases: TGCGCCAGCAGCCAGTGGCGGGATTTCTACGAGCAGTACTTC. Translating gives CASSQWRDFYEQYF.